This TCR beta chain was documented in a study of CD8 T cells in Susac syndrome. Random hexamers were used to reverse transcribe 0.5 to 1 ug of RNA. In TCRdb, the immunoSEQ multiplex PCR reads were re-called with MiXCR into one record per CDR3 protein. The table includes some 170,000 distinct CDR3 sequences, around 93% detected once. The CDR3 totals 14 residues. Germline V lookup: CDR1 DFQATT, CDR2 SNEGSKA (reference sequence). Trimming took off 0 bases at V and 3 bases at J, with 11 bases between the two ends. Negative isolation yielded the CD8+ and CD4+ T cells, while FACS enriched the TEMRA cells. This chain joins TRBV20-1 and TRBJ1-2; D possibly corresponds to TRBD1 (6 bases). The receptor was derived from a human donor in good health. The sample taken for sequencing was CD4+ T cells from PBMCs. The chain's CDR3 is CSAREGGRDYGYTF. The DNA for the CDR3 is TGCAGTGCTAGAGAGGGGGGGCGCGACTATGGCTACACCTTC.